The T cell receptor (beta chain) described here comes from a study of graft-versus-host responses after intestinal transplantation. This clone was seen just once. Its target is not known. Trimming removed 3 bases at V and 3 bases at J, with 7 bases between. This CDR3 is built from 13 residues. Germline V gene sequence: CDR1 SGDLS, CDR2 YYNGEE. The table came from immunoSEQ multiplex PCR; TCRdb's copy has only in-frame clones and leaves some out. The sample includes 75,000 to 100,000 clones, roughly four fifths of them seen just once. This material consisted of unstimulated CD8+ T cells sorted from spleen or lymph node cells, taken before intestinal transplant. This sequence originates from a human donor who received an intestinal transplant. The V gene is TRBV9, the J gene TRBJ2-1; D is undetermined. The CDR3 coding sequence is TGTGCCAGCAGCGCCACTGGCTACAATGAGCAGTTCTTC. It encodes CASSATGYNEQFF.